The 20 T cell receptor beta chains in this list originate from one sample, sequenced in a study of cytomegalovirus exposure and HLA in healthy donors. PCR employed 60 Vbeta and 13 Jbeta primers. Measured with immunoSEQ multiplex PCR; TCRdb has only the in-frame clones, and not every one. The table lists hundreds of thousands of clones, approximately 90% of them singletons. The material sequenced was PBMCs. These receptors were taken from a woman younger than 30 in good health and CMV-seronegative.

CDR3 in amino acids: CASSFRGTGELFF. CDR3 in DNA: TGTGCCAGCAGCTTTAGAGGCACCGGGGAGCTGTTTTTT. The chain is built from TRBV4-2 and TRBJ2-2; D gene ambiguous. V was cut by 5 bases and J by 4 bases, with 8 bases left in between. The length of the CDR3 is 13 residues. Germline V gives CDR1 LGHNA, CDR2 YNFKEQ.

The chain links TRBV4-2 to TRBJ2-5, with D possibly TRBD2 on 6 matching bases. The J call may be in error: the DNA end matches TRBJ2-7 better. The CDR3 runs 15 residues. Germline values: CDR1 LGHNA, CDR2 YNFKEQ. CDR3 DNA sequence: TGTGCCAGCAGCCAAAAGGCGGGAACAACCTACGAGCAGTACTTC. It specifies CASSQKAGTTYEQYF.

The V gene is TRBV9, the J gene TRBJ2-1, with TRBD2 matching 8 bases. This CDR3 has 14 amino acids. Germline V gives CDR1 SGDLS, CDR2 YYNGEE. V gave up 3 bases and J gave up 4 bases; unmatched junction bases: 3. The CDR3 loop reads CASSGGGTYNEQFF. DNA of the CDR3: TGTGCCAGCAGCGGCGGGGGGACATACAATGAGCAGTTCTTC. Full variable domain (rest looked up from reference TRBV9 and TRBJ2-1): DSGVTQTPKHLITATGQRVTLRCSPRSGDLSVYWYQQSLDQGLQFLIQYYNGEERAKGNILERFSAQQFPDLHSELNLSSLELGDSALYFCASSGGGTYNEQFFGPGTRLTVL.

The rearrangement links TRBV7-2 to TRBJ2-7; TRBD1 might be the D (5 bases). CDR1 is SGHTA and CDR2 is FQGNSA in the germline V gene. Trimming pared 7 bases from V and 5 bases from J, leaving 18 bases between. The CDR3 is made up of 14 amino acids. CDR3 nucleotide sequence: TGTGCCAGCACCATTCCACAGGCACCCCACGAGCAGTACTTC. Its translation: CASTIPQAPHEQYF.

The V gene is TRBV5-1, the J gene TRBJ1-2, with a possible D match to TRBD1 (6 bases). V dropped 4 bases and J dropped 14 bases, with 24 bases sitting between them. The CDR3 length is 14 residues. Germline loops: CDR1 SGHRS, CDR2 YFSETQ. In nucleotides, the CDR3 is TGCGCCAGCAGCCAGCAACAGGGCCCGGGAGGTTCGACCTTC. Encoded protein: CASSQQQGPGGSTF.

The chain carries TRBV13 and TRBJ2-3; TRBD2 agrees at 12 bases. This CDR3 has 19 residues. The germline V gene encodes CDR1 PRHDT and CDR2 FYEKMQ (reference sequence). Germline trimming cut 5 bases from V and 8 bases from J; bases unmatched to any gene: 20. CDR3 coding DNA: TGTGCCAGCAGCCCCAACCTTCCCGCTAGCGGGGGGGCCCCAGGTACGCAGTATTTT. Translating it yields CASSPNLPASGGAPGTQYF.

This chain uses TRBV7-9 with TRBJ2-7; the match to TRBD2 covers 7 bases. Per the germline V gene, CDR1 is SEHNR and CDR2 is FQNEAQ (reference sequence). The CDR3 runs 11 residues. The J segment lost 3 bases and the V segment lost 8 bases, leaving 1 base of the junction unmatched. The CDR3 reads CASAGDYEQYF. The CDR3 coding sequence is TGTGCCAGCGCGGGAGACTACGAGCAGTACTTC.

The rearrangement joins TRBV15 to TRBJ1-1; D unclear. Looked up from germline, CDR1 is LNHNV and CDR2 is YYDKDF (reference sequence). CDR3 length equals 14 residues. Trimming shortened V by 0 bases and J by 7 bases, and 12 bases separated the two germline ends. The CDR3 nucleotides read TGTGCCACCAGCAGAGAATCGGGAAGTGGTGAAGCTTTCTTT. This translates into CATSRESGSGEAFF.

The CDR3 loop is CASSLGQGNNQPQHF. CDR3 DNA: TGTGCCAGCAGCTTGGGACAGGGGAACAATCAGCCCCAGCATTTT. This chain joins TRBV11-3 and TRBJ1-5, with 10 nucleotides matching TRBD1. The germline gives CDR1 SGHNT, CDR2 YENEEA. The CDR3 loop spans 15 amino acids. V was clipped by 3 bases and J by 3 bases; unmatched bases: 2. Full variable domain (remainder filled in from reference TRBV11-3 and TRBJ1-5): EAGVVQSPRYKIIEKKQPVAFWCNPISGHNTLYWYLQNLGQGPELLIRYENEEAVDDSQLPKDRFSAERLKGVDSTLKIQPAELGDSAVYLCASSLGQGNNQPQHFGDGTRLSIL.

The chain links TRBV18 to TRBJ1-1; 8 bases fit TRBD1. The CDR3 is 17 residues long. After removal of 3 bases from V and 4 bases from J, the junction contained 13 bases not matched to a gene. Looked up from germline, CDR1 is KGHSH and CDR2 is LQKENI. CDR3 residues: CASSPDQGNRGGTEAFF. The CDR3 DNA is TGTGCCAGCTCACCCGACCAGGGGAACAGGGGGGGCACTGAAGCTTTCTTT.

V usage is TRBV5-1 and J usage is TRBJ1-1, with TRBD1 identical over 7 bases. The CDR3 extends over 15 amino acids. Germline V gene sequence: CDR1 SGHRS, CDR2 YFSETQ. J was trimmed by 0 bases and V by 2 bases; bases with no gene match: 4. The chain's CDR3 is CASSFGQALNTEAFF. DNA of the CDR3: TGCGCCAGCAGCTTTGGACAGGCGTTGAACACTGAAGCTTTCTTT.

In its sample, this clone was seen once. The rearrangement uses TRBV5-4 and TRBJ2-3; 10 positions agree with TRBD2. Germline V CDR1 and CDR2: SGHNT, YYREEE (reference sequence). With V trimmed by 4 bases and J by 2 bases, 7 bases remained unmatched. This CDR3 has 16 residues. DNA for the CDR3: TGTGCCAGCAGCGTAAAGCTAGCGGGGGACACAGATACGCAGTATTTT. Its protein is CASSVKLAGDTDTQYF.

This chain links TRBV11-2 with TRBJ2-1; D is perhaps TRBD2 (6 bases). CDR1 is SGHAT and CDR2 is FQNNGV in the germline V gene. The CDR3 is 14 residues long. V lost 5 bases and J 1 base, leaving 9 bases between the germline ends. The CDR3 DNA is TGTGCCAGCAGCCGCGGGACTTCCTACAATGAGCAGTTCTTC. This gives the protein CASSRGTSYNEQFF.

CDR3 protein: CASSIGHPNGYTF. The CDR3 bases are TGTGCCAGTAGTATCGGACACCCCAATGGCTACACCTTC. This chain links TRBV19 with TRBJ1-2, with D tentatively TRBD1 (5 bases). Germline-derived CDR1 and CDR2 are LNHDA and SQIVND (reference sequence). V lost 3 bases, J lost 6 bases, and 11 bases lay in between. The CDR3 totals 13 residues.

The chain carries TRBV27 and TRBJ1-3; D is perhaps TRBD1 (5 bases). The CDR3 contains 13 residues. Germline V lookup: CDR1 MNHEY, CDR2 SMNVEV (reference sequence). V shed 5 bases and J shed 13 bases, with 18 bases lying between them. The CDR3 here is CASSPLGTRRIYF. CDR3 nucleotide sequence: TGTGCCAGCAGTCCACTAGGGACTCGTAGGATATATTTT.

CDR3 protein: CASSEYSPRAEQYF. The CDR3 DNA reads as TGTGCCAGCAGTGAGTACTCCCCCAGGGCCGAGCAGTACTTC. The chain uses TRBV2 and TRBJ2-7, with D possibly matching TRBD1 (5 bases). Trimming pared 3 bases from V and 6 bases from J, leaving 15 bases between. Germline V gene lookup returns CDR1 SNHLY and CDR2 FYNNEI. The CDR3 spans 14 residues.

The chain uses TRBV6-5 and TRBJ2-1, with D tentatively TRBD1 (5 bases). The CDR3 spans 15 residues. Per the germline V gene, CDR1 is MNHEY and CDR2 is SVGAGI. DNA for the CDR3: TGTGCTACCAGCCCCCCGGCCGTCAGGGTCAATGAGCAGTTCTTC. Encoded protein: CATSPPAVRVNEQFF.

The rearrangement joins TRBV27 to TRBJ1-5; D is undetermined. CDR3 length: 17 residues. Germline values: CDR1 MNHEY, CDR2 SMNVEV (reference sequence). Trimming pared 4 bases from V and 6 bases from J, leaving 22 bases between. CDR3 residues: CASSSLSPREGGQPQHF. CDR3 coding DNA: TGTGCCAGCAGTTCCTTATCCCCTAGAGAGGGCGGTCAGCCCCAGCATTTT.

The CDR3 bases are TGTGCCTGGAGCCCGGGACTAGCTCATCAAGAGACCCAGTACTTC. Its translation is CAWSPGLAHQETQYF. The chain employs TRBV30 and TRBJ2-5, with 9 bases lining up with TRBD2. Germline V gene data show CDR1 as GTSNPN and CDR2 as SVGIG (reference sequence). J lost 2 bases, V lost 3 bases, and 7 bases had no gene match. CDR3 length: 15 residues. Full variable domain (missing parts from reference TRBV30 and TRBJ2-5): SQTIHQWPATLVQPVGSPLSLECTVEGTSNPNLYWYRQAAGRGLQLLFYSVGIGQISSEVPQNLSASRPQDRQFILSSKKLLLSDSGFYLCAWSPGLAHQETQYFGPGTRLLVL.

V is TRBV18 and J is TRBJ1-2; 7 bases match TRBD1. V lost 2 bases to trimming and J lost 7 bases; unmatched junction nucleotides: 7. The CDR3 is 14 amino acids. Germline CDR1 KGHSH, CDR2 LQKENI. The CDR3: CASSPIDREGGYTF. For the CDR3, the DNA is TGTGCCAGCTCACCAATAGACAGGGAAGGTGGCTACACCTTC.